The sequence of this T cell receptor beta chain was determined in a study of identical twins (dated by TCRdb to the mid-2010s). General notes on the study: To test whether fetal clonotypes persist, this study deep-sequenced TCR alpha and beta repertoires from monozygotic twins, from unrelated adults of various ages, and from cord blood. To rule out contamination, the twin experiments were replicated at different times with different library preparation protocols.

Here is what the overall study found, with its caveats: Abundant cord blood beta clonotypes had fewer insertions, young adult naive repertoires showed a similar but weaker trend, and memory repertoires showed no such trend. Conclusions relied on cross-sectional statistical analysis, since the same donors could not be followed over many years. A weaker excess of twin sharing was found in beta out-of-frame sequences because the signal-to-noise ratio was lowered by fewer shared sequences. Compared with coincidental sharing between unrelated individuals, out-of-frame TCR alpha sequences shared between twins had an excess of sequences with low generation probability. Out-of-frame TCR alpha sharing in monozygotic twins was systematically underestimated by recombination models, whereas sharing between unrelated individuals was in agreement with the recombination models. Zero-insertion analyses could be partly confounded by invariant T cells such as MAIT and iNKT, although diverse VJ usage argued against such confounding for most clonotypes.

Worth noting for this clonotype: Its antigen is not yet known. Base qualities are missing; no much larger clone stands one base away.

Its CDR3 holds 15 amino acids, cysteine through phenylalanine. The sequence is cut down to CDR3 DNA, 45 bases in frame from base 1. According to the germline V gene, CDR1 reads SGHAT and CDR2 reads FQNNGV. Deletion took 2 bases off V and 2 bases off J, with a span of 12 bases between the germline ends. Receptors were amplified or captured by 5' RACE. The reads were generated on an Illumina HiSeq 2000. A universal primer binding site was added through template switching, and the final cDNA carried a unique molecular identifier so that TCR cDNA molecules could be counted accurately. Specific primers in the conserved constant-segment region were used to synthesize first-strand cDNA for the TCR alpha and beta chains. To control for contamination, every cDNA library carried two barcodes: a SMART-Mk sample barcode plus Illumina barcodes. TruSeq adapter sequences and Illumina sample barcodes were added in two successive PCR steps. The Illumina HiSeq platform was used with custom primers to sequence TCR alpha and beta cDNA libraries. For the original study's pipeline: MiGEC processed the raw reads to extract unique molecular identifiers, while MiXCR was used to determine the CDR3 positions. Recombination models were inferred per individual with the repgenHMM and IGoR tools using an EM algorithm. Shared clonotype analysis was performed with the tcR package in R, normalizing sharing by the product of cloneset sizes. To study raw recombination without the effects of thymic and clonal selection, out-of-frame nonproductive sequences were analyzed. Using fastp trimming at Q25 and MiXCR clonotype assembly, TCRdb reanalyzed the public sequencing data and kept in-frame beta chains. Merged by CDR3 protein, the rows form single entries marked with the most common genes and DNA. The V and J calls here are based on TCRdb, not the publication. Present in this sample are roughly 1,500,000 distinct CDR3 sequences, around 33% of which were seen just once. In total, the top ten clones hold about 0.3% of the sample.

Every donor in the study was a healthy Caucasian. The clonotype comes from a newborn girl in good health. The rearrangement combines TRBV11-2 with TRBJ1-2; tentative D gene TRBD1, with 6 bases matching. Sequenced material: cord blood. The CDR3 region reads CASSLINRANYGYTF. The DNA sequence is TGTGCCAGCAGCTTAATAAACAGGGCCAACTATGGCTACACCTTC.